The 17 T cell receptor beta chains presented below share a single source sample, sequenced in a study of cytomegalovirus exposure and HLA in healthy donors. The PCR used 60 Vbeta and 13 Jbeta primers. Libraries were prepared by immunoSEQ multiplex PCR; TCRdb keeps only in-frame clonotypes and omits some of them. The profile shows about 82,000 clones, 60% to 80% of them singletons. The material sequenced was PBMCs. Receptors originate from a man over 45 in good health and CMV-seronegative.

The chain recombines TRBV25-1 with TRBJ1-4; unclear D gene. CDR3 length: 13 residues. V lost 3 bases and J lost 4, with 6 bases in between. Germline CDR1 reads MGHDK; CDR2 reads SYGVNS. This chain's CDR3 is CASSDRNNEKLFF. Written as DNA, the CDR3 is TGTGCCAGCAGTGACAGAAATAATGAAAAACTGTTTTTT.

The chain employs TRBV5-4 and TRBJ2-3, with D uncertain. Germline CDR1 SGHNT, CDR2 YYREEE (reference sequence). The CDR3 runs 15 residues. The V end lost 2 bases, the J end lost 1 base, and 11 bases lay between the germline ends. This CDR3 reads CASSFSVSRTDTQYF. DNA of the CDR3: TGTGCCAGCAGCTTTTCGGTCTCACGCACAGATACGCAGTATTTT.

The rearrangement links TRBV7-2 to TRBJ2-4; tentative D call: TRBD2 (5 bases). The CDR3 totals 15 residues. V was pared by 5 bases and J by 6 bases, with 17 bases between. Germline V gene lookup returns CDR1 SGHTA and CDR2 FQGNSA. CDR3 coding DNA: TGTGCCAGCAGCCCCCCCCGGGGAAGGATAAACATTCAGTACTTC. It codes for CASSPPRGRINIQYF. The whole variable domain, remainder taken from reference TRBV7-2 and TRBJ2-4, is GAGVSQSPSNKVTEKGKDVELRCDPISGHTALYWYRQSLGQGLEFLIYFQGNSAPDKSGLPSDRFSAERTGGSVSTLTIQRTQQEDSAVYLCASSPPRGRINIQYFGAGTRLSVL.

The chain recombines TRBV6-1 with TRBJ1-4, with a possible D match to TRBD1 (6 bases). Looked up from germline, CDR1 is MNHNS and CDR2 is SASEGT. This CDR3 has 15 residues. V was pared by 7 bases and J by 3 bases, with 15 bases between. DNA of the CDR3: TGTGCCAGCACCAGAATGGGGGCGGCTAATGAAAAACTGTTTTTT. Encoded protein: CASTRMGAANEKLFF.

This chain links TRBV6-4 with TRBJ2-7; TRBD1 matches at 12 bases. V was pared by 3 bases and J by 4 bases, with 4 bases of the junction left unmatched. This CDR3 region has 15 residues. CDR1 and CDR2 (germline): MRHNA, SNTAGT. The CDR3 here is CASSEGQGAGYEQYF. CDR3 DNA sequence: TGTGCCAGCAGTGAGGGACAGGGGGCTGGTTACGAGCAGTACTTC.

This clone was picked up a small number of times. CDR3 coding DNA: TGTGCCAGCAGCGGGACAGGGGGGAATGAAAAACTGTTTTTT. It encodes CASSGTGGNEKLFF. This chain uses TRBV2 with TRBJ1-4, with TRBD1 matching over 11 bases. Germline CDR1 is SNHLY and CDR2 is FYNNEI. The CDR3 spans 14 residues. With V trimmed by 6 bases and J by 5 bases, 2 bases remained unmatched.

In this sample, this clone turned up a few times. The gene calls are TRBV7-6 and TRBJ2-3, with D tentatively TRBD2 (5 bases). This CDR3 region has 15 residues. Per the germline V gene, CDR1 is SGHVS and CDR2 is FNYEAQ. The V end was cut by 6 bases, the J end by 3 bases, with 16 bases between. The CDR3 region is CASSPGLLGTDTQYF. DNA for the CDR3: TGTGCCAGCAGTCCAGGACTGCTAGGTACAGATACGCAGTATTTT.

With regard to this clone: Compared with germline, one end of the junction differs, possibly owing to a read error. The chain couples TRBV5-8 to TRBJ2-7; maybe TRBD1 (6 bases). The germline V gene has CDR1 SGHTS and CDR2 YDEGEE. There are 15 residues in the CDR3. CDR3 in amino acids: CAGSLGTGIYHEQYF. The CDR3 nucleotides are TGTGCCGGCAGCTTGGGAACAGGGATTTACCACGAGCAGTACTTC. Drawing the rest from reference TRBV5-8 and TRBJ2-7, the complete variable domain is EAGVTQSPTHLIKTRGQQATLRCSPISGHTSVYWYQQALGLGLQFLLWYDEGEERNRGNFPPRFSGRQFPNYSSELNVNALELEDSALYLCAGSLGTGIYHEQYFGPGTRLTVT.

This chain uses TRBV7-3 with TRBJ2-1, with TRBD1 matching 7 bases. The CDR3 extends over 15 amino acids. Germline loops: CDR1 SGHTA, CDR2 FQGTGA. V lost 5 bases, J lost 4 bases, and 8 bases stayed unmatched. CDR3 residues: CASSTQGQSYNEQFF. The CDR3 DNA reads TGTGCCAGCAGCACCCAGGGACAGAGTTACAATGAGCAGTTCTTC.

The chain employs TRBV28 and TRBJ2-5, with D perhaps TRBD1 (5 bases). The J call may be in error: the DNA end matches TRBJ2-7 better. Germline V CDR1 and CDR2: MDHEN, SYDVKM. This CDR3 spans 15 amino acids. CDR3 residues: CASSLIGQGSYEQYF. The CDR3 coding sequence is TGTGCCAGCAGTTTAATCGGTCAGGGATCCTACGAGCAGTACTTC.

This chain joins TRBV19 and TRBJ2-7, with TRBD1 identical over 9 bases. V trimming: 0 bases; J trimming: 4 bases; junction bases outside the gene matches: 4. CDR1 and CDR2 from the germline V gene are LNHDA and SQIVND (reference sequence). The CDR3 is 15 amino acids. The CDR3 loop reads CASSIDPDRGYEQYF. The CDR3 DNA reads as TGTGCCAGTAGTATAGACCCGGACAGGGGTTACGAGCAGTACTTC. Filled out from reference TRBV19 and TRBJ2-7, the complete variable domain reads DGGITQSPKYLFRKEGQNVTLSCEQNLNHDAMYWYRQDPGQGLRLIYYSQIVNDFQKGDIAEGYSVSREKKESFPLTVTSAQKNPTAFYLCASSIDPDRGYEQYFGPGTRLTVT.

The chain carries TRBV28 and TRBJ1-4, with 9 bases lining up with TRBD1. The V segment lost 4 bases and the J segment 9 bases; nucleotides outside the gene matches: 12. Germline CDR1 reads MDHEN; CDR2 reads SYDVKM. This CDR3 is 16 amino acids long. CDR3 sequence reads: CASSYNTGTGTKKLFF. CDR3 sequence (DNA): TGTGCCAGCAGTTATAACACCGGGACAGGGACCAAAAAACTGTTTTTT.

The gene calls are TRBV2 and TRBJ2-7; no clear D gene. The germline V and J ends were trimmed by 4 bases and 9 bases, with 22 bases remaining between them. The CDR3 has 15 residues. The germline V gene encodes CDR1 SNHLY and CDR2 FYNNEI. CDR3 DNA: TGTGCCAGCAGTGGGGTGGCAGGCGCCTTGATTGGGCAGTACTTC. It codes for CASSGVAGALIGQYF.

The table lists this clone with a count of one. The chain employs TRBV18 and TRBJ2-5; a possible D gene is TRBD2 (5 bases). Trimming left V 0 bases short and J 2 bases short, with 10 bases between. CDR1 is KGHSH, CDR2 LQKENI, per germline. The CDR3 extends over 15 amino acids. CDR3 sequence (DNA): TGTGCCAGCTCACCACCCGCAGCGGAGCAAGAGACCCAGTACTTC. This encodes CASSPPAAEQETQYF.

This chain joins TRBV4-3 and TRBJ2-7; weak D call: TRBD1 (5 bases). The germline V gene has CDR1 LGHNA and CDR2 YSLEER. This CDR3 spans 14 amino acids. The V end lost 0 bases, the J end lost 4 bases, and 10 bases lay between the germline ends. The CDR3 DNA follows: TGCGCCAGCAGCCAAGAAGCAGGGAAATACGAGCAGTACTTC. Its translation is CASSQEAGKYEQYF.

V is TRBV6-5 and J is TRBJ1-4; D gene ambiguous. The germline gives CDR1 MNHEY, CDR2 SVGAGI. Trimming pared 0 bases from V and 3 bases from J, leaving 11 bases between. The CDR3 spans 16 residues. The CDR3 DNA follows: TGTGCCAGCAGTTACTCGACGGGGTGGGCTAATGAAAAACTGTTTTTT. Its protein product is CASSYSTGWANEKLFF.

For this clone: Germline and junction disagree at one end, which may indicate a read error. The CDR3 loop reads CARSLRAGANVLTF. The DNA of the CDR3 is TGTGCCCGCAGCTTAAGAGCGGGGGCCAACGTCCTGACTTTC. The rearrangement joins TRBV7-2 to TRBJ2-6; no clear D gene. This CDR3 is 14 amino acids long. The germline V gene has CDR1 SGHTA and CDR2 FQGNSA.